This T cell receptor (beta chain) was captured by sequencing in a study of T-cell reconstitution after alpha-beta-depleted transplantation in children. Preparation of the TCRbeta library involved a method that used unique molecular identifiers. TCRdb re-called the PCR reads with MiXCR, one entry per CDR3 protein. The sample lists about 77,000 distinct CDR3 sequences, about a sixth occurring once. Whole-study findings and limits: As was reported, about two months after transplant, alpha-beta T cells came from several hundred expanded graft clones.

This clonotype occurred a few times. Its antigen is unknown. CDR3 length: 13 residues. Germline V lookup: CDR1 DFQATT, CDR2 SNEGSKA (reference sequence). Trimming pared 7 bases from V and 0 bases from J, leaving 10 bases between. The material sequenced was PBMCs, mostly from graft donor cells, taken 360 days after TCRalphabeta/CD19-depleted stem cell transplant. V gene TRBV20-1 combines with J gene TRBJ2-1, with D unresolved. This clonotype was obtained from a male patient aged 2 to 10 who had a stem cell transplant for acute lymphoblastic leukemia, so the T cells may come from the graft donor. The CDR3 nucleotides read TGCAGTGTTGTTAGAAGCTCCTACAATGAGCAGTTCTTC. Translated, it gives CSVVRSSYNEQFF.